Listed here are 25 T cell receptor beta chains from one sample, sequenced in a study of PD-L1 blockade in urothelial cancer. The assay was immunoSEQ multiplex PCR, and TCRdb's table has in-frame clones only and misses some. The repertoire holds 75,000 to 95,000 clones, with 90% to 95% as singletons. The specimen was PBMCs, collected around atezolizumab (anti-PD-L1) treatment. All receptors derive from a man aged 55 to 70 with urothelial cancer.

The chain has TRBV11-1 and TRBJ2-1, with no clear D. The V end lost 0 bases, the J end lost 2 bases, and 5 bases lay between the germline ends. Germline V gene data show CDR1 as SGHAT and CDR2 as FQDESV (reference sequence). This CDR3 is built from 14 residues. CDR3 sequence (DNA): TGTGCCAGCAGCTTAGCTAGCACCTACAATGAGCAGTTCTTC. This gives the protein CASSLASTYNEQFF.

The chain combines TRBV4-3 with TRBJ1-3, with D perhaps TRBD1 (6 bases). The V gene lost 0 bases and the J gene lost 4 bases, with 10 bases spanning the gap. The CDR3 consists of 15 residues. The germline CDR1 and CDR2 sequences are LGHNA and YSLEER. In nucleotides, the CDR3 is TGCGCCAGCAGCCAAGATCATACAGGGGGAAACACCATATATTTT. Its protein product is CASSQDHTGGNTIYF.

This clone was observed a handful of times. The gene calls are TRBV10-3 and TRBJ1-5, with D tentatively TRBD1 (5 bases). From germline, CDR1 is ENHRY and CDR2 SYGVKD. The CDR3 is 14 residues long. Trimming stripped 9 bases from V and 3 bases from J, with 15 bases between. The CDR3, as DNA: TGTGCCATAGGGCGCAGGGTTGACAATCAGCCCCAGCATTTT. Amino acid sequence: CAIGRRVDNQPQHF.

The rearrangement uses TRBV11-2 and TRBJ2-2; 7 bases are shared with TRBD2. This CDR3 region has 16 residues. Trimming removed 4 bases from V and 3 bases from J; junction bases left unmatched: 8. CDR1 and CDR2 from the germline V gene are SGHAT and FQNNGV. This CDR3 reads CASSSFGGLDTGELFF. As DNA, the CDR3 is TGTGCCAGCAGCTCGTTCGGGGGGTTGGACACCGGGGAGCTGTTTTTT.

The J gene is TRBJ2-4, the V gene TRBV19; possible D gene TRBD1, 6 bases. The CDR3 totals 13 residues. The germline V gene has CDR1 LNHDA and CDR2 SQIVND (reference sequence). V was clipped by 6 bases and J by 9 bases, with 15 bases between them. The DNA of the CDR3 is TGTGCCAGTAGGACGGCAGGGGATAGCATTCAGTACTTC. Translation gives CASRTAGDSIQYF. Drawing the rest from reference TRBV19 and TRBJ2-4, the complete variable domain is DGGITQSPKYLFRKEGQNVTLSCEQNLNHDAMYWYRQDPGQGLRLIYYSQIVNDFQKGDIAEGYSVSREKKESFPLTVTSAQKNPTAFYLCASRTAGDSIQYFGAGTRLSVL.

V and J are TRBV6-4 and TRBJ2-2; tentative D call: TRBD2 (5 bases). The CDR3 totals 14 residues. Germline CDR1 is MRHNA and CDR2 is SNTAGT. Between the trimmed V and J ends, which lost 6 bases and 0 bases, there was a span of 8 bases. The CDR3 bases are TGTGCCAGCAGAGTTAGCGCGAACACCGGGGAGCTGTTTTTT. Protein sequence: CASRVSANTGELFF.

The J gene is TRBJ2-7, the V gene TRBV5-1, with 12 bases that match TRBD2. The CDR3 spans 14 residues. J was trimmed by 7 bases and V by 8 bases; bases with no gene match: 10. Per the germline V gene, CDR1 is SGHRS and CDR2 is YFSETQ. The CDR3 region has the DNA TGCGCCAGTTCCCGGACTAGCGGGGCCCAAGAGCAGTACTTC. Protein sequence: CASSRTSGAQEQYF.

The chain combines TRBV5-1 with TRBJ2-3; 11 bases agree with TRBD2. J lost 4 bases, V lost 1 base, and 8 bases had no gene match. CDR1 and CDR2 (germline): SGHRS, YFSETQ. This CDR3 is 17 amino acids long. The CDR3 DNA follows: TGCGCCAGCAGCTTGAGACGCCCGGGACTAGCGGCAGATACGCAGTATTTT. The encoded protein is CASSLRRPGLAADTQYF.

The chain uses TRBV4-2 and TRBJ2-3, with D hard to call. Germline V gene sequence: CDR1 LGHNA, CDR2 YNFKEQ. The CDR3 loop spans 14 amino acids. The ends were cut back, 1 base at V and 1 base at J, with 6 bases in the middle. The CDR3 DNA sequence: TGTGCCAGCAGCCAAGGTTCTCGCACAGATACGCAGTATTTT. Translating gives CASSQGSRTDTQYF.

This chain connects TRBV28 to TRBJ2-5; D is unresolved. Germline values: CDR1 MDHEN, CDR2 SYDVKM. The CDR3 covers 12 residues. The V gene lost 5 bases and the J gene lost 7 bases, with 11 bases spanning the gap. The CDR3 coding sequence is TGTGCCAGCAGTCCCACCTCCGGGACCCAGTACTTC. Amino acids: CASSPTSGTQYF.

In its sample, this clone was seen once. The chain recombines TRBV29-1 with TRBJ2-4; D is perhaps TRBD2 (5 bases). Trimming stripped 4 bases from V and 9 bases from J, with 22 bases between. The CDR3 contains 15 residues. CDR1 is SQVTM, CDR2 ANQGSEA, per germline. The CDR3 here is CSVAPTGNIGTIQYF. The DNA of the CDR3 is TGCAGCGTTGCCCCAACCGGGAACATCGGCACCATTCAGTACTTC.

The CDR3 DNA sequence: TGTGCCAGCAGTTCTGGACAGGTGGGCTCCTACGAGCAGTACTTC. Protein product: CASSSGQVGSYEQYF. The chain recombines TRBV28 with TRBJ2-7; 7 positions match TRBD1. In germline, CDR1 is MDHEN, CDR2 SYDVKM. J was trimmed by 0 bases and V by 4 bases; bases with no gene match: 6. This CDR3 spans 15 amino acids. Using reference TRBV28 and TRBJ2-7 for the parts outside the CDR3, the full variable domain is DVKVTQSSRYLVKRTGEKVFLECVQDMDHENMFWYRQDPGLGLRLIYFSYDVKMKEKGDIPEGYSVSREKKERFSLILESASTNQTSMYLCASSSGQVGSYEQYFGPGTRLTVT.

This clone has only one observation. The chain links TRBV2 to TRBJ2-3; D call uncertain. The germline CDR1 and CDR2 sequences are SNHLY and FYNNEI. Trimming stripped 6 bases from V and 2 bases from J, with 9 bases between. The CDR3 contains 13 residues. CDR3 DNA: TGTGCCAGCAGGTCGGGTGCCACAGATACGCAGTATTTT. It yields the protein CASRSGATDTQYF.

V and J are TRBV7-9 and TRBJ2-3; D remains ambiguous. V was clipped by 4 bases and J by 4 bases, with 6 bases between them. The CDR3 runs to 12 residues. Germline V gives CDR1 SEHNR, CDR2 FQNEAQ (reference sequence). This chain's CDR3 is CASSSRADTQYF. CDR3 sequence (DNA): TGTGCCAGCAGCTCCCGAGCAGATACGCAGTATTTT.

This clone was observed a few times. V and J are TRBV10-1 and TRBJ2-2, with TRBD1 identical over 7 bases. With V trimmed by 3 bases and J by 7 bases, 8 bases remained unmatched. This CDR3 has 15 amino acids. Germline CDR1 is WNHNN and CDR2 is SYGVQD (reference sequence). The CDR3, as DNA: TGCGCCAGCAGTGATCCCGGACAGGCAGGCGGGGAGCTGTTTTTT. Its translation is CASSDPGQAGGELFF.

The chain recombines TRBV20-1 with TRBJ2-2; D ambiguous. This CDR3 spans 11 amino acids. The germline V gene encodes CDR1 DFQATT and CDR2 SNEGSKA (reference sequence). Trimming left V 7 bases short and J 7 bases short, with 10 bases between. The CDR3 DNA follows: TGCAGTGGCCCGAGGTGCGGGGAGCTGTTTTTT. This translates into CSGPRCGELFF.

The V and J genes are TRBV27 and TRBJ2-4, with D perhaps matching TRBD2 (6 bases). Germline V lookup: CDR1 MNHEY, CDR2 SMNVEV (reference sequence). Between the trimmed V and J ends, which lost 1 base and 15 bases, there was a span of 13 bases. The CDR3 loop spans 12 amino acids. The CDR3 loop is CASSLFGGPSYF. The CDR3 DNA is TGTGCCAGCAGTTTATTTGGAGGGCCCTCGTACTTC.

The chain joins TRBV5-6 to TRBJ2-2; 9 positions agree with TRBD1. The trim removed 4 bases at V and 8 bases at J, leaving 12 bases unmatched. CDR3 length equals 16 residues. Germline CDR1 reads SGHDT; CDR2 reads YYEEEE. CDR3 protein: CASSPVGQGFSGELFF. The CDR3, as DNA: TGTGCCAGCAGCCCTGTAGGACAGGGGTTTTCTGGGGAGCTGTTTTTT.

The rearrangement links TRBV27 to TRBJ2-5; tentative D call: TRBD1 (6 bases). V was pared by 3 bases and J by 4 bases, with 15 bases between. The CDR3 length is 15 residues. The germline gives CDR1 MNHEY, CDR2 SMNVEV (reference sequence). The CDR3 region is CASSFFWQGIETQYF. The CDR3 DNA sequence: TGTGCCAGCAGTTTTTTCTGGCAGGGGATAGAGACCCAGTACTTC.

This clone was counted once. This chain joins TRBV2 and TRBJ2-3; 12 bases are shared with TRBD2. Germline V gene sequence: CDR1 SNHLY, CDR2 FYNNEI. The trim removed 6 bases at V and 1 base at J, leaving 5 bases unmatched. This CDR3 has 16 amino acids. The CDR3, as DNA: TGTGCCAGCAGGGCCAGACTAGCGGGAGGCACAGATACGCAGTATTTT. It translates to CASRARLAGGTDTQYF.

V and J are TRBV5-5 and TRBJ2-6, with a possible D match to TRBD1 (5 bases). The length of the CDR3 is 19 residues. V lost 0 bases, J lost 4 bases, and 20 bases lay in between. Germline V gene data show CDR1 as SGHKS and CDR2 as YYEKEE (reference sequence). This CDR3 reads CASSLARGRSFAGANVLTF. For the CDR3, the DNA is TGTGCCAGCAGCTTGGCTAGGGGCAGGTCCTTTGCCGGGGCCAACGTCCTGACTTTC. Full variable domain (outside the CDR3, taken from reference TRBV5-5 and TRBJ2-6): DAGVTQSPTHLIKTRGQQVTLRCSPISGHKSVSWYQQVLGQGPQFIFQYYEKEERGRGNFPDRFSARQFPNYSSELNVNALLLGDSALYLCASSLARGRSFAGANVLTFGAGSRLTVL.

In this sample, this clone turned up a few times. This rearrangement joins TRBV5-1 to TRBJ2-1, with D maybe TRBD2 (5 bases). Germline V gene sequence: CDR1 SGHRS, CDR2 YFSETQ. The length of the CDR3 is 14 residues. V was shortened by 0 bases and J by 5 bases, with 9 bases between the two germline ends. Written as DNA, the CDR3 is TGCGCCAGCAGCTTGGCGGGAAATAACAATGAGCAGTTCTTC. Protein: CASSLAGNNNEQFF.

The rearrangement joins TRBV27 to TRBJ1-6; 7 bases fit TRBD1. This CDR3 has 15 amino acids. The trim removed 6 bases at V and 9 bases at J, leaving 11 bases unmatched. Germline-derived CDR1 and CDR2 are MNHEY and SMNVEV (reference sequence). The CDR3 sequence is CASSLGGQHFSPLHF. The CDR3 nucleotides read TGTGCCAGCAGCCTAGGGGGACAGCACTTTTCACCCCTCCACTTT.

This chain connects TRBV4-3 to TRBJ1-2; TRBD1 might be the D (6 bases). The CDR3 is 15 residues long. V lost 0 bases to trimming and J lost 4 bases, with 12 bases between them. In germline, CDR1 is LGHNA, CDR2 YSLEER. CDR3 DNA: TGCGCCAGCAGCCAAGATCCGCAGGGGACCTATGGCTACACCTTC. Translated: CASSQDPQGTYGYTF.

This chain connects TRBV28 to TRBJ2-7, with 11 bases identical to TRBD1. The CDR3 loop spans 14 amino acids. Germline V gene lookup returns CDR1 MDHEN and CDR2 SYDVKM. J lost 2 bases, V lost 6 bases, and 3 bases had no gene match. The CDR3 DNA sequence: TGTGCCAGCAGGCGGACAGGGGGCGCCTACGAGCAGTACTTC. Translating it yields CASRRTGGAYEQYF.